This TCR beta chain appears in the sequencing data of a study of Tregs in tolerant kidney transplant recipients. Assay: immunoSEQ multiplex PCR; the TCRdb copy retains only in-frame clones and omits some. The repertoire holds over 85,000 clones, with under 95% as singletons. The CDR3 loop spans 16 amino acids. Germline loops: CDR1 SGHNT, CDR2 YYREEE (reference sequence). With 2 bases clipped from V and 4 bases from J, the junction kept 11 bases outside the gene matches. The sequence derives from a human donor who received a combined kidney and bone marrow transplant. Sequences were derived from CD4+ T cells from blood, sampled before the transplant. The chain uses TRBV5-4 and TRBJ1-1; 7 positions agree with TRBD1. CDR3 coding DNA: TGTGCCAGCAGCTTACCCGAGACAGGGCCTGTCACTGAAGCTTTCTTT. Encoded protein: CASSLPETGPVTEAFF. The full variable domain, with the rest looked up from reference TRBV5-4 and TRBJ1-1, is ETGVTQSPTHLIKTRGQQVTLRCSSQSGHNTVSWYQQALGQGPQFIFQYYREEENGRGNFPPRFSGLQFPNYSSELNVNALELDDSALYLCASSLPETGPVTEAFFGQGTRLTVV.